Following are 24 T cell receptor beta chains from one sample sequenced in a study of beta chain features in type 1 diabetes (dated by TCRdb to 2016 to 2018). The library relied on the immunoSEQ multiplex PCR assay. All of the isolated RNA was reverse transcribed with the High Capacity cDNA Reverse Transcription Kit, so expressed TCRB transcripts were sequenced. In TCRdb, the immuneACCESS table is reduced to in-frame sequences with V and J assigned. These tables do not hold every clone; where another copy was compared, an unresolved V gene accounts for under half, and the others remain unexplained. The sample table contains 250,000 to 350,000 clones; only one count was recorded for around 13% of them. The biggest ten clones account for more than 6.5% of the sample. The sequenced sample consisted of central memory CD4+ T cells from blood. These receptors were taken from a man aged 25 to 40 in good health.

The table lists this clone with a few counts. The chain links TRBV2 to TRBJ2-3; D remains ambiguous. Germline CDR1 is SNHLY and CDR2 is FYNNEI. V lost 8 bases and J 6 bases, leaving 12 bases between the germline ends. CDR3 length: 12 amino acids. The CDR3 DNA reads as TGTGCCAGCGCACGGAACGCGGATACGCAGTATTTT. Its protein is CASARNADTQYF.

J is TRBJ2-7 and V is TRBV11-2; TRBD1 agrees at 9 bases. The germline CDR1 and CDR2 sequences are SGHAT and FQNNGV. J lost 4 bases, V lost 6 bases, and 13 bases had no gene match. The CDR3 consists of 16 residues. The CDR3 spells CASSFEGDRVSYEQYF. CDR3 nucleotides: TGTGCCAGCAGTTTTGAAGGGGACAGGGTTAGTTACGAGCAGTACTTC.

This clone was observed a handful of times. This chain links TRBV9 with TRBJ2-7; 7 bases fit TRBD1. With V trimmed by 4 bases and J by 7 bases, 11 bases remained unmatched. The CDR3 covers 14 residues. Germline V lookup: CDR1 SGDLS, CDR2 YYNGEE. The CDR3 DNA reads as TGTGCCAGCAGCACGGGGACAGATACTACGGAGCAGTACTTC. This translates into CASSTGTDTTEQYF. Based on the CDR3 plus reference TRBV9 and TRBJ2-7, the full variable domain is DSGVTQTPKHLITATGQRVTLRCSPRSGDLSVYWYQQSLDQGLQFLIQYYNGEERAKGNILERFSAQQFPDLHSELNLSSLELGDSALYFCASSTGTDTTEQYFGPGTRLTVT.

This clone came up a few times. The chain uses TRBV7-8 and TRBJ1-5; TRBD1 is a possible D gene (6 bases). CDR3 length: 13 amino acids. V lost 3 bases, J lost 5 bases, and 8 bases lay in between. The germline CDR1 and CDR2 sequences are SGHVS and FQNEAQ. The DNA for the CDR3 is TGTGCCAGCAGCTTTGGGGGCGATCAGCCCCAGCATTTT. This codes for CASSFGGDQPQHF.

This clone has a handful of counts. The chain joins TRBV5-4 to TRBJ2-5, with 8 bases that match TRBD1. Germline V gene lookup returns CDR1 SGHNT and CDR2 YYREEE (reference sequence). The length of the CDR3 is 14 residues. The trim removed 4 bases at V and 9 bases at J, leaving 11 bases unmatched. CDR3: CASSPGQAEAAQYF. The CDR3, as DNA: TGTGCCAGCAGCCCGGGACAGGCCGAAGCGGCCCAGTACTTC.

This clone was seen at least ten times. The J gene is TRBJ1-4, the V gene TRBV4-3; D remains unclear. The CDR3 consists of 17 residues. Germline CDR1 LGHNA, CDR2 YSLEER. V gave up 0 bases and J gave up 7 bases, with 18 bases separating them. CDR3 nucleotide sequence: TGCGCCAGCAGCCAAGATCCGGTGAGGGCCCCGATTGAAAAACTGTTTTTT. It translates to CASSQDPVRAPIEKLFF.

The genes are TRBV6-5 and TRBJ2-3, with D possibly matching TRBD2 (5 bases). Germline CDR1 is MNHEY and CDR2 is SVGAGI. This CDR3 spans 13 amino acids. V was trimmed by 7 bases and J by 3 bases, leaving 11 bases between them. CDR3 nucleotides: TGTGCCAGCACTGTACCGGGAACAGATACGCAGTATTTT. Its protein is CASTVPGTDTQYF.

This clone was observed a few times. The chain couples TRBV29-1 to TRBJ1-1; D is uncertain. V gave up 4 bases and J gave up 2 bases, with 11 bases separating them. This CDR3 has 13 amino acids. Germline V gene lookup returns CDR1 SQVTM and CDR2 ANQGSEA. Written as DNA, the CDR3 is TGCAGCGTTGTTTCGGGTCTAAACACTGAAGCTTTCTTT. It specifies CSVVSGLNTEAFF.

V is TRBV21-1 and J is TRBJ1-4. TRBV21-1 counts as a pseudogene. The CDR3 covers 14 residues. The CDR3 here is CASSLTRGYEKLFF. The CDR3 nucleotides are TGTGCCAGCAGTCTGACGAGAGGATATGAAAAACTGTTTTTT.

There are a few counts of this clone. The CDR3 spells CASSLPRTADTQYF. For the CDR3, the DNA is TGTGCCAGCAGCTTGCCCCGGACCGCAGATACGCAGTATTTT. V gene TRBV5-6 combines with J gene TRBJ2-3; D ambiguous. Germline-derived CDR1 and CDR2 are SGHDT and YYEEEE. This CDR3 is 14 amino acids long. Trimming removed 1 base from V and 4 bases from J, with 10 bases in between.

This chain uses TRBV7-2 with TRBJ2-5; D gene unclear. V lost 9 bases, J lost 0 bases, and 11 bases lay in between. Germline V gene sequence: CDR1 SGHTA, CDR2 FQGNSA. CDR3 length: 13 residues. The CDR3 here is CASTRRYQETQYF. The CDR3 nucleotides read TGTGCCAGTACGAGAAGGTACCAAGAGACCCAGTACTTC.

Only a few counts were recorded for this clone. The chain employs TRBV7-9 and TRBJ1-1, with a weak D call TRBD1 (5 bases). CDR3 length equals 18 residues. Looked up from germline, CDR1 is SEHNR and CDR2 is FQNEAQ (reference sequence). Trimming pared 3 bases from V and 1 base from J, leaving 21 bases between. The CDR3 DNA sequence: TGTGCCAGCAGCTTTGGACCTTTTAGACAGAGACCGAACACTGAAGCTTTCTTT. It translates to CASSFGPFRQRPNTEAFF.

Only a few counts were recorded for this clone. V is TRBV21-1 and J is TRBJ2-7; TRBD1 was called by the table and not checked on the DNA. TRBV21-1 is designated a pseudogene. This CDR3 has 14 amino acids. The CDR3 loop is CASHIGTECGEQYV. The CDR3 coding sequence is TGTGCCAGCCATATAGGGACAGAATGCGGCGAGCAGTACGTC.

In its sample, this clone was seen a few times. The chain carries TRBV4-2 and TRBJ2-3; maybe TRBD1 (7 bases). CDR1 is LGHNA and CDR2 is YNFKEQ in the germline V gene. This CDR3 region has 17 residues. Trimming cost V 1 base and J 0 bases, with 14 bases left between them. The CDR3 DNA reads TGTGCCAGCAGCCAAGCAGGGGGGCCACTTAGCACAGATACGCAGTATTTT. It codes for CASSQAGGPLSTDTQYF.

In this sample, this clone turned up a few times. The CDR3 protein is CASSYRQVGAFF. CDR3 nucleotide sequence: TGTGCCAGCAGCTACCGACAGGTTGGAGCTTTCTTT. This chain links TRBV7-2 with TRBJ1-1, with a tentative D call TRBD1 (6 bases). Trimming took 4 bases from V and 10 from J, leaving 13 bases between them. The CDR3 contains 12 residues. Germline V gene data show CDR1 as SGHTA and CDR2 as FQGNSA.

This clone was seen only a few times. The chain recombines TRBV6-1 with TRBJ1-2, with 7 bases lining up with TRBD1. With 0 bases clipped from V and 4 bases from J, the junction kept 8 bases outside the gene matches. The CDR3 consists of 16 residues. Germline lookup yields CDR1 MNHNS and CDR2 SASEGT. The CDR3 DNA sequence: TGTGCCAGCAGTGAAGCGACAGGGAGAATGAGCTATGGCTACACCTTC. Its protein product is CASSEATGRMSYGYTF.

In DNA, the CDR3 is TGTGCCAGCAGTTCGGGAGGAGATACGCAGTATTTT. This sequence encodes CASSSGGDTQYF. V and J are TRBV7-2 and TRBJ2-3, with 7 bases fitting TRBD2. Losses at the gene ends were 6 bases for V and 5 bases for J; bases not matched to a gene: 2. In germline, CDR1 is SGHTA, CDR2 FQGNSA. CDR3 size: 12 residues.

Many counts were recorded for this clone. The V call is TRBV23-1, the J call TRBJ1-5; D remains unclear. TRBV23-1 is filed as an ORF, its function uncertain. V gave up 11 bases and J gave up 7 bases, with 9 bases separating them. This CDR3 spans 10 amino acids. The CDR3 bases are TGCGCCTATAGGAGCCAGCCCCAGCATTTT. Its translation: CAYRSQPQHF.

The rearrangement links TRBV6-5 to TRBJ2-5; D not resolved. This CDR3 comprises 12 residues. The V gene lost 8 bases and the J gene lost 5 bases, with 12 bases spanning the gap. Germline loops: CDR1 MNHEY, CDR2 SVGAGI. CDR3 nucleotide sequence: TGTGCCAGCGGTAAAGGTCTGGAGACCCAGTACTTC. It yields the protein CASGKGLETQYF.

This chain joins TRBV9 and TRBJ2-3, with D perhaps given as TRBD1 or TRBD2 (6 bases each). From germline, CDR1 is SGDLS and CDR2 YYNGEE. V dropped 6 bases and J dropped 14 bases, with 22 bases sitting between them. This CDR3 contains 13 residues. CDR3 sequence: CASTPPGGALTYF. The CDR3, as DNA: TGTGCCAGCACCCCCCCCGGGGGCGCCCTGACGTATTTT.

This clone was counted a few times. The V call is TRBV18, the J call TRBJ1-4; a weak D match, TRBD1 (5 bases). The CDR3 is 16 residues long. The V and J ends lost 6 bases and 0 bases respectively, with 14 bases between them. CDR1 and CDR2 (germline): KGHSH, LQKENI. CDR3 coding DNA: TGTGCCAGCTCCCTGGGACGGCGCTCAACTAATGAAAAACTGTTTTTT. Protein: CASSLGRRSTNEKLFF.

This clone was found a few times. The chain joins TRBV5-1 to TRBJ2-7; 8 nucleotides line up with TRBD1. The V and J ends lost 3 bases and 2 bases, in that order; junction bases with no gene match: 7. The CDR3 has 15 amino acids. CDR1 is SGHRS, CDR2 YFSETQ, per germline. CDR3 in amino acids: CASSSGQVTTYEQYF. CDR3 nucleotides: TGCGCCAGCAGCTCGGGACAGGTCACCACCTACGAGCAGTACTTC.

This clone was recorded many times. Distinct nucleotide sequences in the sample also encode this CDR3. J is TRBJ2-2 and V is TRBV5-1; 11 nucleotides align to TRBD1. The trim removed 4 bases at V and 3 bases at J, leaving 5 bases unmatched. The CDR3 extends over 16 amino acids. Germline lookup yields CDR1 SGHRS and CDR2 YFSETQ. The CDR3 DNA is TGCGCCAGCAGCAGAGGGACAGGGGGTTACACCGGGGAGCTGTTTTTT. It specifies CASSRGTGGYTGELFF.

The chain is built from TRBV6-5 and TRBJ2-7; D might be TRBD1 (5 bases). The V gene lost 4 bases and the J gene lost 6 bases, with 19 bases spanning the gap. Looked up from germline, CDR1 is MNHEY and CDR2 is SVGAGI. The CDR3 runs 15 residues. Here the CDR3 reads CASSSVFRADGEQYF. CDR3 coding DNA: TGTGCCAGCAGTTCGGTTTTCAGGGCCGATGGCGAGCAGTACTTC.